These 14 T cell receptor beta chains share one sample of origin, sequenced in a study of T cells in Graves' hyperthyroidism and ophthalmopathy. RNA transcripts gave rise to amplified TCR beta CDR3 regions. Initially, a first-round RT-PCR of the TCR CDR3 employed the HTBI primer set. TCRdb independently ran MiXCR on the multiplex PCR reads; one entry per CDR3 protein. This sample has approximately 700,000 distinct CDR3 sequences; 45% occur once, and the top ten carry less than 9%. Sequenced: peripheral blood or thyroid tissue (not recorded which). These receptors came from an adult man with Graves' disease, either hyperthyroidism or ophthalmopathy (not recorded which).

The gene calls are TRBV19 and TRBJ1-1; 8 bases fit TRBD1. CDR1 LNHDA and CDR2 SQIVND come from the germline V gene (reference sequence). The V and J ends lost 5 bases and 3 bases, in that order; junction bases with no gene match: 8. The CDR3 totals 15 residues. The CDR3 bases are TGTGCCAGTAGTCGAGACAGGGGAGCCGACACTGAAGCTTTCTTT. Translated: CASSRDRGADTEAFF. The full variable domain, in which reference TRBV19 and TRBJ1-1 provide the parts outside the CDR3, is DGGITQSPKYLFRKEGQNVTLSCEQNLNHDAMYWYRQDPGQGLRLIYYSQIVNDFQKGDIAEGYSVSREKKESFPLTVTSAQKNPTAFYLCASSRDRGADTEAFFGQGTRLTVV.

About this clonotype: The junction departs from the called germline gene at one end, perhaps through a read error. The CDR3 sequence: CASSSSGSMNTQAFF. The CDR3 DNA reads TGTGCCAGCAGCTCGTCGGGGTCAATGAACACTCAAGCTTTCTTT. The chain carries TRBV7-8 and TRBJ1-1, with unresolved D. Germline V CDR1 and CDR2: SGHVS, FQNEAQ. The length of the CDR3 is 15 residues.

The V call is TRBV25-1, the J call TRBJ1-2, with D possibly being TRBD1 (6 bases). Germline values: CDR1 MGHDK, CDR2 SYGVNS. This CDR3 has 12 residues. Trimming removed 9 bases at V and 2 bases at J, with 10 bases between. The DNA of the CDR3 is TGTGCCAGTGCGGACAGCAACTATGGCTACACCTTC. Translation gives CASADSNYGYTF.

This clonotype was detected a few times. J is TRBJ1-6 and V is TRBV7-9; 8 bases map to TRBD1. J was trimmed by 8 bases and V by 5 bases; bases with no gene match: 8. The CDR3 is 15 residues long. In germline, CDR1 is SEHNR, CDR2 FQNEAQ (reference sequence). For the CDR3, the DNA is TGTGCCAGCAGCCAGACAGGGGCCGCGGATTCACCCCTCCACTTT. This sequence encodes CASSQTGAADSPLHF.

The rearrangement uses TRBV20-1 and TRBJ2-7, with TRBD1 matching over 8 bases. CDR1 and CDR2 (germline): DFQATT, SNEGSKA (reference sequence). CDR3 size: 14 residues. V lost 1 base to trimming and J lost 6 bases; unmatched junction nucleotides: 8. DNA of the CDR3: TGCAGTGCTAGAGCGCCGACAGGGGCCTCCGAGCAGTACTTC. Translation gives CSARAPTGASEQYF.

This clonotype has just a few counts. The genes are TRBV7-8 and TRBJ2-2; D possibly corresponds to TRBD2 (5 bases). Germline-derived CDR1 and CDR2 are SGHVS and FQNEAQ. The V gene lost 1 base and the J gene lost 0 bases, with 15 bases spanning the gap. This CDR3 region has 18 residues. The CDR3 region is CASSLVGPKAANTGELFF. DNA for the CDR3: TGTGCCAGCAGCTTAGTAGGACCGAAAGCGGCGAACACCGGGGAGCTGTTTTTT.

This clonotype was recorded at least ten times. The chain links TRBV7-6 to TRBJ2-5, with 7 nucleotides matching TRBD1. This CDR3 has 15 amino acids. From germline, CDR1 is SGHVS and CDR2 FNYEAQ. With 0 bases clipped from V and 5 bases from J, the junction kept 6 bases outside the gene matches. The DNA of the CDR3 is TGTGCCAGCAGCTTAGCGACAGGGACGGGCGAGACCCAGTACTTC. Translated: CASSLATGTGETQYF.

This clonotype was counted many times. The CDR3 is CSVPGTVNTEAFF. As DNA, the CDR3 is TGCAGCGTTCCCGGGACAGTGAACACTGAAGCTTTCTTT. V gene TRBV29-1 combines with J gene TRBJ1-1, with TRBD1 identical over 7 bases. Germline values: CDR1 SQVTM, CDR2 ANQGSEA. The CDR3 covers 13 residues. The ends lost 5 bases at V and 0 bases at J; junction bases unmatched: 3.

The CDR3 nucleotides are TGTGCCAGCAGTCGCCTCCGGGGTGAAGAGACCCAGTACTTC. Translating gives CASSRLRGEETQYF. The rearrangement uses TRBV7-8 and TRBJ2-5; D possibly corresponds to TRBD2 (5 bases). Germline CDR1 reads SGHVS; CDR2 reads FQNEAQ. Trimming stripped 6 bases from V and 3 bases from J, with 14 bases between. The CDR3 covers 14 residues.

This clonotype was picked up many times. V and J are TRBV24-1 and TRBJ1-1, with TRBD1 matching 9 bases. V dropped 4 bases and J dropped 11; count of bases not matched to a gene: 4. The CDR3 runs to 12 residues. CDR1 is KGHDR and CDR2 is SFDVKD in the germline V gene. The CDR3 region has the DNA TGTGCCACCAGTGACCGGGACAGGGCGGCTTTCTTT. It codes for CATSDRDRAAFF.

This clonotype has a count of ten or more. The CDR3 reads CSVGYEEGWNTEAFF. CDR3 nucleotide sequence: TGCAGCGTTGGATACGAGGAGGGTTGGAACACTGAAGCTTTCTTT. The genes are TRBV29-1 and TRBJ1-1, with D hard to call. CDR1 SQVTM and CDR2 ANQGSEA come from the germline V gene. The CDR3 totals 15 residues. Trimming shortened V by 4 bases and J by 1 base, and 16 bases separated the two germline ends. Drawing the rest from reference TRBV29-1 and TRBJ1-1, the complete variable domain is SAVISQKPSRDICQRGTSLTIQCQVDSQVTMMFWYRQQPGQSLTLIATANQGSEATYESGFVIDKFPISRPNLTFSTLTVSNMSPEDSSIYLCSVGYEEGWNTEAFFGQGTRLTVV.

This clonotype was observed a handful of times. The chain links TRBV2 to TRBJ2-7; weak D call: TRBD1 (5 bases). Germline values: CDR1 SNHLY, CDR2 FYNNEI. V was cut by 5 bases and J by 5 bases, with 13 bases left in between. This CDR3 contains 13 residues. CDR3 region: CASSPRTIDEQYF. The CDR3 region has the DNA TGTGCCAGCAGTCCGAGGACAATCGACGAGCAGTACTTC.

This chain joins TRBV19 and TRBJ1-1; no definite D call. Looked up from germline, CDR1 is LNHDA and CDR2 is SQIVND (reference sequence). Trimming took 7 bases from V and 0 from J, leaving 12 bases between them. There are 14 residues in the CDR3. The CDR3 region is CASTNWALNTEAFF. Written as DNA, the CDR3 is TGTGCCAGTACAAATTGGGCCTTGAACACTGAAGCTTTCTTT.

The chain joins TRBV7-9 to TRBJ1-2; TRBD1 aligns across 8 bases. Germline assignment: CDR1 SEHNR and CDR2 FQNEAQ (reference sequence). The V gene end was trimmed by 6 bases and the J gene end by 4 bases; junction bases not matched to a gene: 10. The CDR3 contains 15 residues. Written as DNA, the CDR3 is TGTGCCAGCAGTACCCGGACAGGGCTAACCTATGGCTACACCTTC. This translates into CASSTRTGLTYGYTF.